Sequencing of this TCR beta chain was carried out in a study of blood T cells in healthy people across ages. There are a few counts of this clonotype. The use of a sample-barcoded 5' primer and a J-beta primer mix characterized a second PCR of about 7 to 12 cycles. TCRdb re-analysed the 5' RACE reads in MiXCR, keeping a single row per CDR3 protein. The table records 1.5 million to 2 million distinct CDR3 sequences, about 28% of them present only once. This CDR3 contains 17 residues. Germline-derived CDR1 and CDR2 are SEHNR and FQNEAQ (reference sequence). Trimming took 2 bases from V and 5 from J; bases not matched to a gene: 15.

This clonotype originated in a woman younger than 45 in good health. Source material: blood. The chain combines TRBV7-9 with TRBJ2-7; 7 bases are shared with TRBD2. CDR3 sequence reads: CASSLIRVGREIDEQYF. Written as DNA, the CDR3 is TGTGCCAGCAGCTTAATACGAGTTGGGCGGGAGATCGACGAGCAGTACTTC.